One TCR beta chain is described in this entry. This clonotype was detected a few times. Its antigen is still unknown. One base away there is no much larger clone; base qualities are not given. The data derive from a study of spatial heterogeneity in lung cancer (dated by TCRdb to 2018 to 2020). Context from the whole study: Beta-chain transcripts were consistently detected in greater numbers than alpha-chain transcripts, which likely reflected higher beta-chain transcript abundance. In the raw uncorrected reads, each unique combination of TCR and UMI appeared on average more than ten times. At surgery, both alpha and beta chains were TCR-sequenced in 200 to 250 tumor regions, fewer than 65 matched nontumor lung samples and 56 PBMC samples. Nonsynonymous mutation counts, determined by whole-exome sequencing of tumor tissue, were related to TCR repertoire features. In tumor regions, TCR transcript counts showed a strong correlation with a T cell transcriptional module score derived from matched bulk RNA-seq. The study quantitatively compared TCR alpha and beta repertoires across multiple tumor regions, matched nontumor lung and blood in non-small cell lung cancer.

The sample's time point label is to be understood as: sample taken at primary tumor resection. The donors were 70 or so patients from the lung TRACERx cohort who had early-stage, untreated non-small cell lung cancer. TCR sequencing used whole RNA extracted from tumor and nontumor lung tissue, or from cryopreserved PBMC samples, without cell sorting. Only patients for whom sufficient RNA was available from at least two tumor regions were selected for TCR sequencing. A lung pathologist reviewed the tumor and adjacent nontumor lung specimens before the specimens were selected. The library was generated by 5' RACE. The instrument given in TCRdb is NextSeq 500. In the TCR library protocol, a unique molecular identifier was attached to each TCR cDNA molecule so that PCR and sequencing errors could be corrected. Concerning the study's data processing: Decombinator tools were used for TCR identification, UMI-based error correction and CDR3 extraction. Expanded TCRs were defined as those above a frequency of 2 per 1,000, corresponding to the top 1% of the tumor frequency distribution. Expanded tumor TCRs were classed as regional if statistically deemed absent (corrected P<0.05) from at least one tumor region, otherwise ubiquitous. Renyi diversity was calculated using the R vegan package after each repertoire was subsampled 100 times to 5,000 TCRs. CDR3 similarity networks were constructed using string-kernel similarity of amino acid triplets, with links drawn between CDR3s whose pairwise similarity was above 0.82. Starting from the raw public reads, TCRdb applied fastp trimming at Q25, assembled clones with MiXCR and retained in-frame beta chains. Rows matching on CDR3 protein sequence are summarized as one entry with the most common DNA and genes. The V and J calls shown here were made by TCRdb, not taken from the authors' results. Recorded for this sample are around 7,500 distinct CDR3 sequences; more than 10% of them occurred a single time. Roughly 8% of the sample is held by the ten biggest clonotypes.

Beyond this particular receptor, the publication reports: TCR-seq was estimated to cover only approximately 6.6% of tumor T cells for alpha chains and approximately 12% for beta chains. Counts of ubiquitous and regional expanded TCRs correlated with counts of ubiquitous and regional nonsynonymous mutations, respectively. Additional single-cell paired TCR alpha and beta sequencing was considered necessary to confirm, at a functional level, the hypothesis that regional TCRs recognize regional mutations. The tumor nonsynonymous mutation count correlated with the number of expanded intratumoral alpha and beta TCRs.

Looking up the germline V gene yields CDR1 SGHVS and CDR2 FQNEAQ. V has 6 bases trimmed and J has 5 bases trimmed; junction bases matching no gene number 9. Taken from cysteine to phenylalanine, the CDR3 has 15 residues. The retained sequence is limited to the CDR3, 45 bases, with the frame set at the first base. Sequenced material: lung tumor tissue, taken at surgery. This receptor chain uses TRBV7-8 and TRBJ2-2; the junction holds 7 bases that match TRBD2. The TCR comes from a male donor with early-stage non-small cell lung cancer. The DNA is as follows: TGTGCCAGCAGTCCAATTCGGGGGGTGACCGGGGAGCTGTTTTTT. This gives the protein CASSPIRGVTGELFF.